This T cell receptor beta chain is from a study of shared clonotypes between healthy human individuals. TCRdb's copy holds only in-frame clones and misses some; the assay was immunoSEQ multiplex PCR. The data show 1 million to 1.2 million clones, with approximately 77% seen just once and 0.89% held by the top ten. CDR1 is SNHLY and CDR2 is FYNNEI in the germline V gene. The CDR3 runs to 15 residues. Germline trimming cut 6 bases from V and 3 bases from J; bases unmatched to any gene: 2. In the CD4+ fraction, cells were divided into CD45RA+ naive and CD45RA-negative memory subsets. The chain carries TRBV2 and TRBJ2-2; 12 nucleotides line up with TRBD2. This clonotype originated in a young man in good health. Some clones in this sample may be carry-over from other donors' samples. What was sequenced was memory CD4+ T cells from PBMCs. Subset specified: CD45RA-negative fraction. CDR3 bases: TGTGCCAGCAGCGGGACTAGCGGGCACACCGGGGAGCTGTTTTTT. It yields the protein CASSGTSGHTGELFF.